This T cell receptor (beta chain) was sequenced in a study of stem cell transplantation in POMP-related autoinflammatory disease. Per germline, CDR1 KGHSH and CDR2 LQKENI. The V and J ends lost 6 bases and 2 bases respectively, with 11 bases between them. The CDR3 is 14 residues long. Some clones are missing from TCRdb's copy, which holds only in-frame ones; the method was immunoSEQ multiplex PCR. The data hold around 2,000 clones, with around 86% observed a single time. The chain joins TRBV18 to TRBJ1-5; D is possibly TRBD1 (6 bases). The receptor comes from a human patient with POMP-related autoinflammation and immune dysregulation (PRAID). A share of the T cells may be of graft donor origin. The input for sequencing was Tregs from PBMCs, taken after stem cell transplantation. DNA for the CDR3: TGTGCCAGCTCCCCAGGGGTGGGCAATCAGCCCCAGCATTTT. This codes for CASSPGVGNQPQHF. The entire variable domain, with the rest obtained from reference TRBV18 and TRBJ1-5, is as follows: NAGVMQNPRHLVRRRGQEARLRCSPMKGHSHVYWYRQLPEEGLKFMVYLQKENIIDESGMPKERFSAEFPKEGPSILRIQQVVRGDSAAYFCASSPGVGNQPQHFGDGTRLSIL.